Listed below are T cell receptor beta chains from one sample, sequenced in a study of CD8+ T cells in alopecia areata. Libraries were prepared by immunoSEQ multiplex PCR; TCRdb keeps only in-frame clonotypes and omits some of them. This sample has over 250,000 clones; roughly 63% occur once, and the top ten carry about 0.93%. Sequenced here: CD4+ T cells sorted from blood, sampled around week 54, from a patient treated with tofacitinib. The receptors stem from a human donor with alopecia areata. Both conserved end residues are part of each CDR3. D genes are given only for firm matches. Size is stated for part of the rows, as once, few or many counts, or as a class when the clone is expanded.

size	D	J	V	DNA	CDR3
once	TRBD1	TRBJ1-1	TRBV7-3	TGTGCCAGCAGTACCACAGGGGGCACTGAAGCTTTCTTT	CASSTTGGTEAFF
.	.	TRBJ1-1	TRBV18	TGTGCCAGCTCACCACAACTACGACCAAACACTGAAGCTTTCTTT	CASSPQLRPNTEAFF
once	TRBD2	TRBJ2-1	TRBV7-2	TGTGCCAGCAGCTGGAACCCTAGCGGGGCCTACAATGAGCAGTTCTTC	CASSWNPSGAYNEQFF
.	.	TRBJ1-2	TRBV9	TGTGCCAGCAGCGTAGGAAGGAACTATGGCTACACCTTC	CASSVGRNYGYTF
.	.	TRBJ1-1	TRBV2	TGTGCCAGCAGTCCACTACGGGGAGTCACTGAAGCTTTCTTT	CASSPLRGVTEAFF
once	.	TRBJ2-5	TRBV15	TGTGCCACCAGCAGAGATCTCCGGGGGGAGACCCAGTACTTC	CATSRDLRGETQYF
once	.	TRBJ2-3	TRBV5-1	TGCGCCAGCAGCCCGCTACTAGGACCAAGCACAGATACGCAGTATTTT	CASSPLLGPSTDTQYF
.	.	TRBJ2-5	TRBV5-1	TGCGCCAGCAGCTTGGGGTCTGAACAAGAGACCCAGTACTTC	CASSLGSEQETQYF
.	TRBD1	TRBJ1-2	TRBV5-4	TGTGCCAGCAGCCCGGGACAGGGAAGAGGCTACACCTTC	CASSPGQGRGYTF
.	.	TRBJ2-5	TRBV27	TGTGCCAGCAGTTCCTCCGAGACCCAGTACTTC	CASSSSETQYF
.	.	TRBJ2-3	TRBV7-2	TGTGCCAGCAGCCCTGCGGTCGAGGGTCGAAGTACGCAGTATTTT	CASSPAVEGRSTQYF
.	.	TRBJ2-2	TRBV9	TGTGCCAGCAGCGTAGCTTCGGGCGGCGGGGAGCTGTTTTTT	CASSVASGGGELFF
.	.	TRBJ2-5	TRBV5-1	TGCGCCAGCAGAACAGATACCCAAGAGACCCAGTACTTC	CASRTDTQETQYF
.	.	TRBJ2-7	TRBV29-1	TGCAGCGCGGCTAGCGTCGGCCCCTACGAGCAGTACTTC	CSAASVGPYEQYF
.	TRBD1	TRBJ1-1	TRBV29-1	TGCAGCGTCGCTACGGGACAGGACACTGAAGCTTTCTTT	CSVATGQDTEAFF
.	.	TRBJ2-6	TRBV5-4	TGTGCCAGCAGCCAGGGAGTGCTCTCTGGGGCCAACGTCCTGACTTTC	CASSQGVLSGANVLTF
.	.	TRBJ2-7	TRBV30	TGTGCCTGGAGTCACGACAGTACCTACGAGCAGTACTTC	CAWSHDSTYEQYF
.	.	TRBJ2-7	TRBV7-9	TGTGCCAGCAGCTTAGCGCGGCCCCAGGGCCACGAGCAGTACTTC	CASSLARPQGHEQYF
few	.	TRBJ1-5	TRBV30	TGTGCCTGGAGACTTGATAGCAATCAGCCCCAGCATTTT	CAWRLDSNQPQHF
.	TRBD1	TRBJ1-1	TRBV25-1	TGTGCCAGCACCTTGACAGGGGCGGCTGAAGCTTTCTTT	CASTLTGAAEAFF
.	.	TRBJ1-4	TRBV4-3	TGCGCCAGCAGCCAAGACAACAGGGATGATGGTGAAAAACTGTTTTTT	CASSQDNRDDGEKLFF
few	TRBD2	TRBJ2-7	TRBV29-1	TGCAGCGTTCTAGCGGCCAGCTCCTACGAGCAGTACTTC	CSVLAASSYEQYF
.	TRBD2	TRBJ2-3	TRBV15	TGTGCCACCAGCAGAGCTCCGACGGGACTAGCGGGAGATACGCAGTATTTT	CATSRAPTGLAGDTQYF
.	.	TRBJ1-2	TRBV9	TGTGCCAGCAGCGTAGGGGAAGGGCGGGGCTACACCTTC	CASSVGEGRGYTF
few	.	TRBJ2-7	TRBV10-3	TGTGCCATCACCGAAGGGGGGGGCGTACTCGAGCAGTACTTC	CAITEGGGVLEQYF
few	.	TRBJ1-1	TRBV29-1	TGCAGCGTTGAAGACAGGAGATACACTGAAGCTTTCTTT	CSVEDRRYTEAFF
.	.	TRBJ1-5	TRBV30	TGTGCCTGGAGTGGGACGGTTAGCAATCAGCCCCAGCATTTT	CAWSGTVSNQPQHF
.	.	TRBJ2-5	TRBV6-1	TGTGCCAGCAGTGAAGCGCGGGGCCAAGAGACCCAGTACTTC	CASSEARGQETQYF
.	.	TRBJ2-3	TRBV5-1	TGCGCCAGCAGCAGAGCGCTAGATACGCAGTATTTT	CASSRALDTQYF
.	.	TRBJ2-1	TRBV9	TGTGCCAGCAGCGTAGCTACCAGCAATGAGCAGTTCTTC	CASSVATSNEQFF
.	.	TRBJ2-5	TRBV5-1	TGCGCCAGCAGCTTAACTGGGGGAGAGACCCAGTACTTC	CASSLTGGETQYF
.	.	TRBJ2-7	TRBV30	TGTGCCTGGAGTGCCGGGCCAGGACTCTCCTACGAGCAGTACTTC	CAWSAGPGLSYEQYF
few	.	TRBJ2-1	TRBV7-3	TGTGCCAGCAGCTTAATCCCTTCGGTCAATGAGCAGTTCTTC	CASSLIPSVNEQFF
.	.	TRBJ2-2	TRBV7-7	TGTGCTAGCAGCCGACAGACCACCGGGGAGCTGTTTTTT	CASSRQTTGELFF
.	.	TRBJ1-5	TRBV4-1	TGCGCCAGCAGCCAAGACCCTAGGGCCAATCAGCCCCAGCATTTT	CASSQDPRANQPQHF
few	TRBD1	TRBJ2-7	TRBV19	TGTGCCAGTAGGGACAGGACCTCCTACGAGCAGTACTTC	CASRDRTSYEQYF
.	TRBD1	TRBJ1-2	TRBV29-1	TGCAGCGTTATTGTCCAAGGGGGCGGCTACACCTTC	CSVIVQGGGYTF
.	.	TRBJ1-2	TRBV5-1	TGCGCCAGCAGCTTGGATGTCCGCAATGGCTACACCTTC	CASSLDVRNGYTF
.	TRBD1	TRBJ1-5	TRBV7-2	TGTGCCAGCAGCCCCCGACAGGGACGCCAGCCCCAGCATTTT	CASSPRQGRQPQHF
few	.	TRBJ1-2	TRBV18	TGTGCCAGCTCACCACGAGGGGAAGATGGCTACACCTTC	CASSPRGEDGYTF
few	TRBD1	TRBJ1-2	TRBV30	TGTGCCTGGAGTGTGGGCCAGGGGGCTGATGGCTACACCTTC	CAWSVGQGADGYTF
.	.	TRBJ1-3	TRBV6-6	TGTGCCAGCTCCCCCCAACAAGGAAACACCATATATTTT	CASSPQQGNTIYF
.	.	TRBJ2-6	TRBV7-2	TGTGCCAGCAGCTCCAATTCTGGGGCCAACGTCCTGACTTTC	CASSSNSGANVLTF
.	TRBD1	TRBJ1-5	TRBV30	TGTGCCTGGAGCTCCGGACAGGGGGGCAATCAGCCCCAGCATTTT	CAWSSGQGGNQPQHF
.	.	TRBJ2-7	TRBV7-2	TGTGCCAGCAGTTTTAATCCTACTACTGGGGGCGAGCAGTACTTC	CASSFNPTTGGEQYF
few	.	TRBJ1-1	TRBV2	TGTGCCAGTTCCCTAGAGCGGGGGAACACTGAAGCTTTCTTT	CASSLERGNTEAFF
once	.	TRBJ2-7	TRBV6-5	TGTGCCAGCAGTTACTCCGGAGGGTTGAGGGTCCACGAGCAGTACTTC	CASSYSGGLRVHEQYF
few	.	TRBJ1-1	TRBV29-1	TGCAGCGTTACACAGGGAATGAACACTGAAGCTTTCTTT	CSVTQGMNTEAFF
few	.	TRBJ2-7	TRBV27	TGTGCCAGCAGTTTCCCCCTAGGCGAGCAGTACTTC	CASSFPLGEQYF
few	.	TRBJ2-3	TRBV9	TGTGCCAGCACTCAAGCGGAGAGGGATACGCAGTATTTT	CASTQAERDTQYF